These T cell receptor beta chains were read from a single sample in a study of OX40 agonist ivuxolimab in advanced cancers. Clones were read by immunoSEQ multiplex PCR, and TCRdb kept only the in-frame ones, dropping some. This table has nearly 80,000 clones, roughly 88% appearing once. The material sequenced was CD4+ or CD8+ T cells sorted from blood, taken in a trial of the OX40 agonist ivuxolimab. The receptors derive from an adult with an advanced solid tumor such as melanoma, head and neck, liver or kidney cancer. The CDR3 runs from the conserved cysteine through the conserved F or W. The D gene is left open where the match is weak. Part of the rows lack a size; the others show once, few, many or a class for expanded clones.

TRBJ2-3 | NA | TRBV6-5 | NA | 13 | TGTGCCAGCAGTTACGGGATGGAAGATACGCAGTATTTT | CASSYGMEDTQYF
TRBJ2-3 | NA | TRBV4-1 | NA | 11 | TGCGCCAGCGGGAGGACAGATACGCAGTATTTT | CASGRTDTQYF
TRBJ1-4 | NA | TRBV25-1 | once | 16 | TGTGCCAGCAGCCCTCCTACGGTCCCAACTAATGAAAAACTGTTTTTT | CASSPPTVPTNEKLFF
TRBJ2-5 | NA | TRBV11-2 | NA | 15 | TGTGCCAGCAGCTTAGATGGATTTGGGCCCCTGACCCAGTACTTC | CASSLDGFGPLTQYF
TRBJ2-2 | NA | TRBV27 | NA | 13 | TGTGCCAGCATCCAGACGAACACCGGGGAGCTGTTTTTT | CASIQTNTGELFF
TRBJ2-7 | NA | TRBV18 | NA | 14 | TGTGCCAGCTCACCGGGGGAGGGGGCCCACGAGCAGTACTTC | CASSPGEGAHEQYF
TRBJ2-7 | TRBD2 | TRBV19 | NA | 13 | TGTGCCAGTAGTCGGAGGCGCGGGAGCGAGCAGTACTTC | CASSRRRGSEQYF
TRBJ1-5 | NA | TRBV5-5 | NA | 16 | TGTGCCAGCAGCTTGGATTACTCGGGGCTCAATCAGCCCCAGCATTTT | CASSLDYSGLNQPQHF
TRBJ1-4 | NA | TRBV7-9 | NA | 11 | TGTGCCAGCAGCTTTCGGGAAAAACTGTTTTTT | CASSFREKLFF
TRBJ2-3 | NA | TRBV25-1 | NA | 15 | TGTGCCAGCAGTGACGGGTGGTCCCGCACAGATACGCAGTATTTT | CASSDGWSRTDTQYF
TRBJ2-7 | TRBD2 | TRBV7-9 | NA | 16 | TGTGCCAGCAGCTTATCATTGGGACTAGCGGTTCACGAGCAGTACTTC | CASSLSLGLAVHEQYF
TRBJ1-1 | NA | TRBV19 | NA | 15 | TGTGCCAGTAGTATGGATGAAGGGGCTAGTGGTGAAGCTTTCTTT | CASSMDEGASGEAFF
TRBJ2-2 | NA | TRBV28 | NA | 12 | TGTGCCACGGGCGGAGGGGACGGGGAGCTGTTTTTT | CATGGGDGELFF
TRBJ1-4 | NA | TRBV27 | NA | 14 | TGTGCCAGCAGGCCCGAGTTGGGCGATGAAAAACTGTTTTTT | CASRPELGDEKLFF
TRBJ2-1 | TRBD2 | TRBV28 | NA | 15 | TGTGCCAGCAGTTTCTTTAGGGAGGGGAAGAATGAGCAGTTCTTC | CASSFFREGKNEQFF
TRBJ2-1 | TRBD2 | TRBV5-1 | NA | 17 | TGCGCCAGCAGCTTGGGAAGACTAGCGGGACCCAGCAATGAGCAGTTCTTC | CASSLGRLAGPSNEQFF
TRBJ2-1 | NA | TRBV7-9 | few | 17 | TGTGCCAGCAGCTCGGCTGGGGTGGGGGGTTCCTACAATGAGCAGTTCTTC | CASSSAGVGGSYNEQFF
TRBJ2-1 | TRBD2 | TRBV7-9 | NA | 15 | TGTGCCAGCAGCCCCGGGCGCGGGGGATACAATGAGCAGTTCTTC | CASSPGRGGYNEQFF
TRBJ2-7 | TRBD1 | TRBV7-2 | few | 15 | TGTGCCAGCAGCCCTGGGACAGGAGGCACCCACGAGCAGTACTTC | CASSPGTGGTHEQYF
TRBJ2-7 | NA | TRBV10-3 | NA | 14 | TGTGCCATCAGTGAAGTAGGACTCTTCTACGAGCAGTACTTC | CAISEVGLFYEQYF